The clone carrying this T cell receptor (beta chain) has a handful of counts. Germline-derived CDR1 and CDR2 are MNHEY and SMNVEV (reference sequence). V shed 10 bases, J shed 8 bases, and the junction held 8 bases outside the gene matches. The CDR3 has 14 residues. Semi-nested PCR with Nested Universal Primer A followed constant-region reverse priming of full-length variable regions. TCRdb reprocessed the 5' RACE reads with MiXCR, giving one entry per CDR3 protein. The table includes roughly 56,000 distinct CDR3 sequences, 30% detected once. The chain links TRBV27 to TRBJ1-6; 10 bases are a match to TRBD1. Sequences were obtained from tumor-infiltrating naive CD4+ T cells sorted from the breast tumor. The subset was: naive CD4+ T cells, CD4+CD45RA+CD25-. The origin of this receptor is a female donor with breast cancer. The CDR3 loop is CAKTGGPYYSPLHF. The CDR3 coding sequence is TGTGCCAAGACAGGGGGCCCTTATTATTCACCCCTCCACTTT.